This T cell receptor beta chain was recovered during a study of CD8 T cells in Susac syndrome. TCR beta sequencing was performed on blood CD8+ and CD4+ T cells. Matching for age and sex applied to the controls, who were healthy donors. TEMRA cells were enriched by FACS, and CD4+ and CD8+ T cells were negatively isolated. An amount of RNA that ranged from roughly 0.45 to 1 ug was reverse transcribed with random hexamers. One entry per CDR3 protein, called by TCRdb with MiXCR from the immunoSEQ multiplex PCR reads. The data show 95,000 to 150,000 distinct CDR3 sequences, approximately 94% seen once. This clonotype was obtained from a human donor in good health. Sample: CD4+ T cells from PBMCs.

This CDR3 reads CASSHRLANTGELFF. DNA for the CDR3: TGTGCCAGCAGCCATCGACTAGCGAACACCGGGGAGCTGTTTTTT. V usage is TRBV3-1 and J usage is TRBJ2-2, with D tentatively TRBD2 (6 bases). Germline values: CDR1 LGHDT, CDR2 YNNKEL (reference sequence). V was shortened by 3 bases and J by 0 bases, with 8 bases between the two germline ends. The CDR3 loop spans 15 amino acids.